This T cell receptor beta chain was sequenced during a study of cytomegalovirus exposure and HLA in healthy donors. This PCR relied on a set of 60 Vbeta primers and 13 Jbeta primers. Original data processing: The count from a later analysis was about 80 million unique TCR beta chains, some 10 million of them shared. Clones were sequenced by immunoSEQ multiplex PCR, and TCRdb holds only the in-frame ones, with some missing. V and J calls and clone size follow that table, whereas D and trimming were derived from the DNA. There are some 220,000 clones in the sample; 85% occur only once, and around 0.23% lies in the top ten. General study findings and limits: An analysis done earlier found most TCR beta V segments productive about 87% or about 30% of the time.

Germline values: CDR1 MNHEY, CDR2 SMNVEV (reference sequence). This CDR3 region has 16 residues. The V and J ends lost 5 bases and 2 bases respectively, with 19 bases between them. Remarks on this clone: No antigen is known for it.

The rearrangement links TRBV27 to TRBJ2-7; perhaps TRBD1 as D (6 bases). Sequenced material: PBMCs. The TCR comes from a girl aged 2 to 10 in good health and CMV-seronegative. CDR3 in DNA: TGTGCCAGCAGTACGTCACGAACACAGGGTACCTACGAGCAGTACTTC. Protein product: CASSTSRTQGTYEQYF.